The next 22 T cell receptor beta chains were all read from a single sample in a study of control samples from healthy donors and cancer patients. Profiled with immunoSEQ multiplex PCR; TCRdb holds only in-frame clones, not every one. The sample consists of 75,000 to 95,000 clones, around 90% of them appearing once. Sequencing was performed on PBMCs. Every receptor here comes from a woman aged 50 to 60 with colorectal cancer.

The chain uses TRBV5-4 and TRBJ2-3, with 10 nucleotides matching TRBD2. CDR1 and CDR2 (germline): SGHNT, YYREEE (reference sequence). CDR3 size: 15 residues. V shed 4 bases, J shed 1 base, and the junction held 3 bases outside the gene matches. The CDR3 DNA reads as TGTGCCAGCAGCCATACTAGCGGGGGCACAGATACGCAGTATTTT. Its protein is CASSHTSGGTDTQYF. The full variable domain, with the rest looked up from reference TRBV5-4 and TRBJ2-3, is ETGVTQSPTHLIKTRGQQVTLRCSSQSGHNTVSWYQQALGQGPQFIFQYYREEENGRGNFPPRFSGLQFPNYSSELNVNALELDDSALYLCASSHTSGGTDTQYFGPGTRLTVL.

V and J are TRBV4-1 and TRBJ1-2, with 9 bases that match TRBD1. Germline V lookup: CDR1 MGHRA, CDR2 YSYEKL. With V trimmed by 1 base and J by 5 bases, 5 bases remained unmatched. The CDR3 has 15 residues. CDR3 loop: CASSQVRTGEYGYTF. For the CDR3, the DNA is TGCGCCAGCAGCCAAGTTCGGACAGGGGAATATGGCTACACCTTC.

This chain connects TRBV2 to TRBJ1-6; weak D call: TRBD1 (5 bases). CDR3 length equals 17 residues. The germline V gene has CDR1 SNHLY and CDR2 FYNNEI. V lost 0 bases, J lost 6 bases, and 15 bases lay in between. The CDR3 DNA reads TGTGCCAGCAGTGAAGCAGGCAGGGCCCTTAGTAATTCACCCCTCCACTTT. It encodes CASSEAGRALSNSPLHF.

This chain connects TRBV7-9 to TRBJ2-5; D is possibly TRBD1 or TRBD2 (5 bases each). This CDR3 is 15 amino acids long. The germline V gene encodes CDR1 SEHNR and CDR2 FQNEAQ (reference sequence). V was trimmed by 1 base and J by 5 bases, leaving 14 bases between them. CDR3 in DNA: TGTGCCAGCAGCTTAGTTGTTGGGGGATCGGAGACCCAGTACTTC. Its translation: CASSLVVGGSETQYF.

The V gene is TRBV28, the J gene TRBJ2-7, with a tentative D call TRBD1 (6 bases). The length of the CDR3 is 13 residues. Germline CDR1 is MDHEN and CDR2 is SYDVKM. The germline V and J ends were trimmed by 5 bases and 1 base, with 9 bases remaining between them. The CDR3 DNA sequence: TGTGCCAGCAGTCCTCAGGGGTCCTACGAGCAGTACGTC. Its protein is CASSPQGSYEQYV.

The chain recombines TRBV18 with TRBJ1-2, with no clear D. The CDR3 loop spans 13 amino acids. Between the trimmed V and J ends, which lost 6 bases and 3 bases, there was a span of 11 bases. Germline V gene lookup returns CDR1 KGHSH and CDR2 LQKENI. The CDR3, as DNA: TGTGCCAGCTCCCTTACAGCCGACTATGGCTACACCTTC. It specifies CASSLTADYGYTF.

The chain carries TRBV3-1 (or the pseudogene TRBV3-2) and TRBJ2-3, with 9 bases matching TRBD1. Germline lookup yields CDR1 LGHDT and CDR2 YNNKEL (reference sequence). The CDR3 contains 14 residues. The trim removed 9 bases at V and 2 bases at J, leaving 6 bases unmatched. CDR3 nucleotides: TGTGCCAGTTCCGGGACAGGGATCACAGATACGCAGTATTTT. Amino acid sequence: CASSGTGITDTQYF.

The rearrangement joins TRBV19 to TRBJ1-2; 8 bases map to TRBD1. Germline CDR1 and CDR2: LNHDA and SQIVND (reference sequence). With V trimmed by 6 bases and J by 6 bases, 12 bases remained unmatched. CDR3 length: 15 amino acids. The CDR3 loop reads CASSRAFQGANGYTF. Here the CDR3 DNA reads TGTGCCAGTAGCCGAGCCTTTCAGGGGGCAAATGGCTACACCTTC.

The chain recombines TRBV7-8 with TRBJ2-7; weak D call: TRBD2 (6 bases). This CDR3 has 13 amino acids. Germline CDR1 is SGHVS and CDR2 is FQNEAQ. With 3 bases removed from V and 5 bases from J, the gap between germline ends came to 11 bases. CDR3 protein: CASSLSGVHEQYV. The CDR3 bases are TGTGCCAGCAGCTTGTCGGGGGTCCACGAGCAGTACGTC.

This clone occurred once. The V and J genes are TRBV9 and TRBJ2-3; 10 nucleotides align to TRBD2. V lost 2 bases, J lost 5 bases, and 8 bases stayed unmatched. Germline assignment: CDR1 SGDLS and CDR2 YYNGEE. This CDR3 region has 16 residues. CDR3: CASSVLAGAGGDTQYF. The DNA for the CDR3 is TGTGCCAGCAGCGTTCTAGCGGGGGCCGGGGGAGATACGCAGTATTTT.

This chain links TRBV19 with TRBJ2-3, with 10 bases that match TRBD2. The CDR3 loop spans 16 amino acids. Germline V lookup: CDR1 LNHDA, CDR2 SQIVND (reference sequence). The junction had 9 bases not matched to a gene; V was cut back by 5 bases and J by 4 bases. The CDR3 nucleotides are TGTGCCAGTAGTGCCTCGGGACTAGCGAGCGCAGATACGCAGTATTTT. Its protein is CASSASGLASADTQYF.

The V gene is TRBV18, the J gene TRBJ1-3; 12 bases match TRBD1. Germline CDR1 and CDR2: KGHSH and LQKENI. The V gene end was trimmed by 5 bases and the J gene end by 7 bases; junction bases not matched to a gene: 6. This CDR3 spans 15 amino acids. The CDR3 sequence is CASSSGQGATNTIYF. As DNA, the CDR3 is TGTGCCAGCTCATCGGGACAGGGGGCCACGAACACCATATATTTT.

The chain couples TRBV6-4 to TRBJ2-2, with D maybe TRBD2 (5 bases). The CDR3 length is 13 residues. Germline CDR1 reads MRHNA; CDR2 reads SNTAGT. V shed 2 bases and J shed 5 bases, with 6 bases lying between them. This chain's CDR3 is CASSDGETGELFF. The DNA of the CDR3 is TGTGCCAGCAGTGACGGGGAGACCGGGGAGCTGTTTTTT.

The chain couples TRBV5-1 to TRBJ2-3, with D unresolved. Germline CDR1 reads SGHRS; CDR2 reads YFSETQ. The CDR3 is 14 amino acids. V was trimmed by 2 bases and J by 0 bases, leaving 7 bases between them. The CDR3 loop reads CASSFGLSTDTQYF. In DNA form, the CDR3 reads TGCGCCAGCAGCTTCGGGCTTAGCACAGATACGCAGTATTTT.

The chain combines TRBV7-9 with TRBJ1-6; D uncertain. In germline, CDR1 is SEHNR, CDR2 FQNEAQ (reference sequence). Deletions cut 9 bases from V and 1 base from J, with 10 bases between. The CDR3 contains 14 residues. The CDR3 DNA is TGTGCCAGTACCGAGGGTTCCTATAATTCACCCCTCCACTTT. As protein: CASTEGSYNSPLHF.

The chain links TRBV28 to TRBJ1-3; D gene unclear. The CDR3 spans 14 residues. Germline V gene sequence: CDR1 MDHEN, CDR2 SYDVKM. The V and J ends lost 3 bases and 0 bases respectively, with 6 bases between them. The CDR3 protein is CASSLPSSGNTIYF. DNA for the CDR3: TGTGCCAGCAGTTTGCCTAGCTCTGGAAACACCATATATTTT.

V gene TRBV29-1 combines with J gene TRBJ1-6; possible D gene TRBD1, 6 bases. V was trimmed by 6 bases and J by 4 bases, leaving 10 bases between them. The CDR3 contains 13 residues. CDR1 SQVTM and CDR2 ANQGSEA come from the germline V gene. For the CDR3, the DNA is TGCAGCGTCCTCACAGGGTATAATTCACCCCTCCACTTT. Amino acids: CSVLTGYNSPLHF.

This clone came up many times. The rearrangement links TRBV14 to TRBJ1-5, with TRBD1 identical over 7 bases. CDR1 and CDR2 (germline): SGHDN, FVKESK. The CDR3 consists of 15 residues. J lost 6 bases, V lost 0 bases, and 5 bases had no gene match. CDR3 in amino acids: CASSQDKTGSQPQHF. The CDR3 DNA reads as TGTGCCAGCAGCCAAGATAAGACAGGGAGTCAGCCCCAGCATTTT.

J is TRBJ2-1 and V is TRBV6-4; 11 nucleotides align to TRBD2. This CDR3 is built from 17 residues. Germline V gives CDR1 MRHNA, CDR2 SNTAGT. V shed 2 bases and J 4 bases; nucleotides not matched to a gene: 7. CDR3 sequence: CASSDAGGLADYNEQFF. In DNA, the CDR3 is TGTGCCAGCAGTGACGCGGGGGGACTAGCGGATTACAATGAGCAGTTCTTC.

This clone came up a few times. The chain uses TRBV7-8 and TRBJ1-3; D unresolved. The CDR3 contains 13 residues. V was cut by 0 bases and J by 4 bases, with 4 bases left in between. Germline V gene lookup returns CDR1 SGHVS and CDR2 FQNEAQ. The DNA for the CDR3 is TGTGCCAGCAGCTTAGCAGTCGGAAACACCATATATTTT. It codes for CASSLAVGNTIYF.

A few counts support this clone. The chain is built from TRBV7-8 and TRBJ1-6; D perhaps matches TRBD1 (5 bases). V dropped 3 bases and J dropped 2 bases, with 17 bases sitting between them. The CDR3 length is 18 residues. Germline V gene sequence: CDR1 SGHVS, CDR2 FQNEAQ. The CDR3 loop is CASSFSGTFSTYNSPLHF. In DNA form, the CDR3 reads TGTGCCAGCAGCTTCTCAGGGACTTTCAGCACCTATAATTCACCCCTCCACTTT. Complete variable domain (other parts from reference TRBV7-8 and TRBJ1-6): GAGVSQSPRYKVAKRGQDVALRCDPISGHVSLFWYQQALGQGPEFLTYFQNEAQLDKSGLPSDRFFAERPEGSVSTLKIQRTQQEDSAVYLCASSFSGTFSTYNSPLHFGNGTRLTVT.

In its sample, this clone was seen once. The chain combines TRBV24-1 with TRBJ2-1; 9 positions agree with TRBD2. Germline CDR1 is KGHDR and CDR2 is SFDVKD. With 9 bases clipped from V and 2 bases from J, the junction kept 7 bases outside the gene matches. The CDR3 contains 15 residues. As DNA, the CDR3 is TGTGCCACCTCTATAGCGGGGGACCCCTACAATGAGCAGTTCTTC. Encoded protein: CATSIAGDPYNEQFF.